This T cell receptor (beta chain) is drawn from a study of T cells in Graves' hyperthyroidism and ophthalmopathy (dated by TCRdb to the late 2010s). Looking at the study overall: Peripheral blood was sampled at the time of initial diagnosis, prior to any treatment. To identify distinguishing TCR V-J signatures, a discovery cohort of about a hundred patients was used, comprising some 45 with Graves' ophthalmopathy and roughly 60 with stable Graves' hyperthyroidism. An independent validation cohort of around 19 hyperthyroidism patients and 17 patients who later progressed to ophthalmopathy tested prospective prediction of ophthalmopathy. The roughly 100 discovery patients were randomly split 7:3 into training and test sets. In more than five Graves' hyperthyroidism patients, the study also compared T-cell repertoires from thyroid tissue with T-cell repertoires from blood. After sampling, hyperthyroidism patients received methimazole starting at 30 mg daily, and ophthalmopathy patients received high-dose intravenous methylprednisolone. According to the paper, TCR Vbeta CDR3 sequencing was carried out on 135 peripheral blood samples, which came from 40 to 45 ophthalmopathy, 80 or so hyperthyroidism and about 17 progressor patients. The full study reports these points: A model built on a 13 V-J signature distinguished ophthalmopathy from stable hyperthyroidism, reaching approximately 89% sensitivity and about 81% specificity in cross-validation and 80%/75% in testing. Most expanded thyroid clonotypes (frequency above 0.001) were also detected in blood, suggesting blood repertoires may reflect thyroid immune responses. No statistical method was used to fix the sample size in advance, and group allocation was not hidden from the investigators. During validation, the model predicted progression to ophthalmopathy a median of about 6.3 months ahead of onset, with approximately 71% sensitivity and 72% to 80% specificity.

The CDR3 contains 11 residues, cysteine and phenylalanine counted. CDR3 DNA only is kept here, 33 bases in frame from base 1. The germline V gene (reference sequence) supplies CDR1 GTSNPN and CDR2 SVGIG. V drops 5 bases and J drops 2 bases, leaving 7 bases in between. In regard to this clonotype: Its target antigen remains unknown. No clone much larger than this one lies a single base away; base qualities are absent.

TCR beta CDR3 regions were amplified from RNA transcripts. The TCR CDR3 was subjected to a first round of RT-PCR using the HTBI primer set and the Qiagen OneStep RT-PCR kit. Libraries were constructed in a second round of multiplex PCR, after which size selection and purification were performed. Libraries were sequenced paired-end with 100 bp reads on an Illumina HiSeq2000. The authors' analysis ran thus. SOAPnuke was used to process the raw data, with reads discarded if the reads contained adapters or uncalled bases, had a mean Phred below 15, or lacked an exact constant-primer or identifier match. COPE v1.2.5 was used to merge the high-quality paired reads, and each unique nucleotide sequence was defined as a clonotype. Clonotypes were aligned to IMGT TRBV, TRBD and TRBJ reference segments using MiTCR v1.1. Only V-J combinations with frequency above 0.0001, covering 99% to 99.2% of repertoires, were analysed. The TCS score was defined as F50 (clonal expansion) divided by E x V (chaos), with BLOSUM62-based TCRdist calculated between CDR3 peptides within each V-J. Welch's t-statistics and random forest reduced just over 500 V-J features to 13, which were used in a naive Bayes classifier (R e1071). TCRdb applied fastp at Q25 and MiXCR to the public reads, then kept only in-frame beta chains. Records with the same CDR3 protein are collapsed into one entry carrying the most frequent genes and DNA. These V and J calls originate from TCRdb's pipeline instead of the authors' own analysis. The sample profile shows around 600,000 distinct CDR3 sequences; 16% of them were found once. The ten most abundant clones make up around 3.5% of the sample.

In the ophthalmopathy patients, disease was moderately to severely active, with a Clinical Activity Score of 3 or more, a NOSPECS grade of 4 or more, and a duration of less than 3 months. Any patient with an uncontrolled infection, another autoimmune disease, pregnancy or lactation was excluded. Clinical symptoms, serum thyroxine and TRAb, thyroid ultrasound, and orbital computed tomography formed the basis for the diagnoses. Ficoll-Paque density gradient centrifugation was used to isolate PBMCs from about 9 ml of fresh peripheral blood. Total RNA was extracted using Trizol reagent, and RNA quality was assessed on an Agilent 2100 Bioanalyzer.

Sequencing was performed on blood. The chain employs TRBV30 and TRBJ2-7; tentative D gene TRBD2, with 6 bases matching. The clonotype originates from a woman between 40 and 55 years old with Graves' ophthalmopathy. The CDR3 region reads CAWAGTYEQYF. The DNA sequence reads TGTGCCTGGGCGGGGACCTACGAGCAGTACTTC.